The next 21 T cell receptor beta chains were all read from a single sample in a study of CD8 T cells in Susac syndrome. The authors reverse transcribed roughly 0.5 to 1 ug RNA with random hexamers. TCRdb reprocessed the immunoSEQ multiplex PCR reads with MiXCR, giving one entry per CDR3 protein. The sample records under 250,000 distinct CDR3 sequences, just under 95% being singletons. The specimen was CD4+ T cells from PBMCs. The receptor source for this set is a human donor with multiple sclerosis.

The V and J genes are TRBV7-2 and TRBJ1-5; 9 bases match TRBD1. CDR3 length: 17 amino acids. Germline values: CDR1 SGHTA, CDR2 FQGNSA. The J segment lost 1 base and the V segment lost 2 bases, leaving 6 bases of the junction unmatched. The CDR3 DNA reads TGTGCCAGCAGCTTACGCGGGACAGGGCTGAGCAATCAGCCCCAGCATTTT. It codes for CASSLRGTGLSNQPQHF.

The gene calls are TRBV9 and TRBJ1-2; D is unresolved. The CDR3 length is 15 residues. Germline V gene data show CDR1 as SGDLS and CDR2 as YYNGEE. Trimming cost V 1 base and J 0 bases, with 10 bases left between them. The CDR3 spells CASSVLAEANYGYTF. The CDR3 DNA sequence: TGTGCCAGCAGCGTACTGGCAGAAGCTAACTATGGCTACACCTTC.

The chain uses TRBV5-1 and TRBJ2-7, with a weak D call TRBD1 (6 bases). The V end lost 0 bases, the J end lost 3 bases, and 10 bases lay between the germline ends. CDR3 size: 14 residues. The V gene's germline CDR1 is SGHRS and CDR2 YFSETQ. The CDR3 region has the DNA TGCGCCAGCAGCTTGGCCACAGGGTTCTACGAGCAGTACTTC. This codes for CASSLATGFYEQYF.

The chain is built from TRBV5-4 and TRBJ1-1, with 10 bases aligning to TRBD1. The CDR3 runs 16 residues. V was pared by 0 bases and J by 0 bases, with 2 bases of the junction left unmatched. Per germline, CDR1 SGHNT and CDR2 YYREEE (reference sequence). The CDR3 nucleotides are TGTGCCAGCAGCTTGGGACAGGGGGCCATGAACACTGAAGCTTTCTTT. Its translation: CASSLGQGAMNTEAFF.

The chain's CDR3 is CSVAPLGTQYF. The CDR3 DNA follows: TGCAGCGTTGCCCCCCTTGGGACCCAGTACTTC. The rearrangement joins TRBV29-1 to TRBJ2-5; D unclear. Deletions cut 4 bases from V and 7 bases from J, with 10 bases between. The CDR3 spans 11 residues. The germline V gene encodes CDR1 SQVTM and CDR2 ANQGSEA.

The rearrangement links TRBV28 to TRBJ1-1; 7 bases are shared with TRBD1. The germline V gene has CDR1 MDHEN and CDR2 SYDVKM. This CDR3 is 14 amino acids long. V shed 6 bases, J shed 6 bases, and the junction held 10 bases outside the gene matches. CDR3 region: CASSLGTAGPEAFF. As DNA, the CDR3 is TGTGCCAGCAGCCTTGGGACAGCGGGCCCTGAAGCTTTCTTT.

This sequence joins TRBV20-1 and TRBJ2-7, with TRBD1 identical over 8 bases. CDR3 length equals 13 residues. Per the germline V gene, CDR1 is DFQATT and CDR2 is SNEGSKA (reference sequence). V shed 5 bases, J shed 1 base, and the junction held 4 bases outside the gene matches. The CDR3 reads CSAPGQASYEQYF. DNA for the CDR3: TGCAGTGCTCCGGGACAGGCTTCCTACGAGCAGTACTTC.

This clonotype was recorded once. This chain links TRBV6-5 with TRBJ2-5, with D perhaps matching TRBD2 (5 bases). Trimming removed 6 bases at V and 1 base at J, with 15 bases between. The CDR3 has 15 residues. The germline V gene encodes CDR1 MNHEY and CDR2 SVGAGI. CDR3 DNA: TGTGCCAGCAGACAACTAGGGAGAGCCCAAGAGACCCAGTACTTC. Translated: CASRQLGRAQETQYF.

This rearrangement joins TRBV5-1 to TRBJ2-3; D is possibly TRBD1 (6 bases). V was clipped by 0 bases and J by 3 bases, with 23 bases between them. In germline, CDR1 is SGHRS, CDR2 YFSETQ. The CDR3 consists of 19 residues. The CDR3 coding sequence is TGCGCCAGCAGCTTGGTAAAGGGAATACAGGGAGAGAGAACAGATACGCAGTATTTT. It yields the protein CASSLVKGIQGERTDTQYF.

The rearrangement links TRBV2 to TRBJ1-2; D uncertain. The germline gives CDR1 SNHLY, CDR2 FYNNEI. Between the trimmed V and J ends, which lost 8 bases and 4 bases, there was a span of 11 bases. The CDR3 extends over 12 amino acids. The CDR3 sequence: CASGRDSYGYTF. The CDR3 coding sequence is TGTGCCAGCGGGAGGGATAGCTATGGCTACACCTTC.

This chain links TRBV20-1 with TRBJ2-5, with D perhaps TRBD1 or TRBD2 (5 bases each). Trimming shortened V by 5 bases and J by 1 base, and 11 bases separated the two germline ends. Germline lookup yields CDR1 DFQATT and CDR2 SNEGSKA (reference sequence). The CDR3 consists of 13 residues. The CDR3 region is CSAPRDGQETQYF. The CDR3 DNA reads as TGCAGTGCTCCCCGGGACGGCCAAGAGACCCAGTACTTC.

The V and J genes are TRBV20-1 and TRBJ1-1; 7 bases match TRBD1. Germline V gives CDR1 DFQATT, CDR2 SNEGSKA (reference sequence). The CDR3 is made up of 12 amino acids. After removal of 6 bases from V and 4 bases from J, the junction contained 5 bases not matched to a gene. CDR3 sequence (DNA): TGCAGTGCAGGGGACAGTGGCACTGAAGCTTTCTTT. It translates to CSAGDSGTEAFF.

The rearrangement uses TRBV2 and TRBJ2-7; D is tentatively TRBD1 or TRBD2 (5 bases each). V was clipped by 3 bases and J by 5 bases, with 11 bases between them. Germline values: CDR1 SNHLY, CDR2 FYNNEI. The CDR3 is 13 residues long. The CDR3 sequence is CASSEGVGDEQYV. The CDR3 DNA is TGTGCCAGCAGTGAGGGGGTGGGGGACGAGCAGTACGTC.

The rearrangement uses TRBV3-1 and TRBJ1-5, with 8 positions matching TRBD1. The CDR3 runs 14 residues. V gave up 3 bases and J gave up 5 bases; unmatched junction bases: 3. CDR1 is LGHDT and CDR2 is YNNKEL in the germline V gene (reference sequence). The CDR3 protein is CASSHTGGDQPQHF. In nucleotides, the CDR3 is TGTGCCAGCAGCCATACAGGGGGAGATCAGCCCCAGCATTTT. The whole variable domain, remainder taken from reference TRBV3-1 and TRBJ1-5, is DTAVSQTPKYLVTQMGNDKSIKCEQNLGHDTMYWYKQDSKKFLKIMFSYNNKELIINETVPNRFSPKSPDKAHLNLHINSLELGDSAVYFCASSHTGGDQPQHFGDGTRLSIL.

In DNA, the CDR3 is TGTGCCATCAGTCCCGTAACGATATCGGCCGGGGAGCTGTTTTTT. It is translated as CAISPVTISAGELFF. The chain links TRBV10-3 to TRBJ2-2; D is ambiguous. This CDR3 region has 15 residues. The V end lost 5 bases, the J end lost 6 bases, and 16 bases lay between the germline ends. CDR1 is ENHRY, CDR2 SYGVKD, per germline.

The rearrangement joins TRBV9 to TRBJ2-3; D is unresolved. CDR3 length equals 13 residues. The germline V and J ends were trimmed by 0 bases and 10 bases, with 12 bases remaining between them. Looked up from germline, CDR1 is SGDLS and CDR2 is YYNGEE. CDR3 protein: CASSVGSLEAQYF. The CDR3 nucleotides are TGTGCCAGCAGCGTAGGAAGCCTCGAGGCGCAGTATTTT.

V gene TRBV7-9 combines with J gene TRBJ2-1; tentatively, D is TRBD2 (6 bases). The CDR3 loop spans 11 amino acids. Germline loops: CDR1 SEHNR, CDR2 FQNEAQ (reference sequence). Trimming took off 6 bases at V and 9 bases at J, with 9 bases between the two ends. CDR3 region: CASSRGSEQFF. The CDR3 DNA sequence: TGTGCCAGCAGTCGGGGGAGTGAGCAGTTCTTC.

This chain uses TRBV3-1 with TRBJ1-1; no reliable D call. Trimming took off 4 bases at V and 3 bases at J, with 9 bases between the two ends. This CDR3 contains 13 residues. Per germline, CDR1 LGHDT and CDR2 YNNKEL (reference sequence). CDR3 in DNA: TGTGCCAGCAGCCCTAGGCGGGACACTGAAGCTTTCTTT. Its translation: CASSPRRDTEAFF.

V gene TRBV7-2 combines with J gene TRBJ1-2, with D perhaps matching TRBD1 (5 bases). Per germline, CDR1 SGHTA and CDR2 FQGNSA. V was shortened by 5 bases and J by 8 bases, with 15 bases between the two germline ends. There are 13 residues in the CDR3. The CDR3 reads CASSEQGVGGYTF. CDR3 bases: TGTGCCAGCAGCGAGCAAGGGGTAGGAGGCTACACCTTC.

The V call is TRBV7-3, the J call TRBJ2-1; the D is unclear. Per the germline V gene, CDR1 is SGHTA and CDR2 is FQGTGA. Between the trimmed V and J ends, which lost 2 bases and 3 bases, there was a span of 5 bases. The CDR3 spans 13 residues. CDR3 in amino acids: CASSLRNYNEQFF. Here the CDR3 DNA reads TGTGCCAGCAGCTTACGAAACTACAATGAGCAGTTCTTC. The whole variable domain, filled in from reference TRBV7-3 and TRBJ2-1, reads GAGVSQTPSNKVTEKGKYVELRCDPISGHTALYWYRQSLGQGPEFLIYFQGTGAADDSGLPNDRFFAVRPEGSVSTLKIQRTERGDSAVYLCASSLRNYNEQFFGPGTRLTVL.

The gene calls are TRBV14 and TRBJ2-7, with D tentatively TRBD1 (6 bases). The CDR3 is made up of 14 amino acids. The V end was cut by 2 bases, the J end by 5 bases, with 13 bases between. CDR1 SGHDN and CDR2 FVKESK come from the germline V gene. The DNA for the CDR3 is TGTGCCAGCAGCCAACAGGGGTTTTCGGACGAGCAGTACTTC. Residues: CASSQQGFSDEQYF.